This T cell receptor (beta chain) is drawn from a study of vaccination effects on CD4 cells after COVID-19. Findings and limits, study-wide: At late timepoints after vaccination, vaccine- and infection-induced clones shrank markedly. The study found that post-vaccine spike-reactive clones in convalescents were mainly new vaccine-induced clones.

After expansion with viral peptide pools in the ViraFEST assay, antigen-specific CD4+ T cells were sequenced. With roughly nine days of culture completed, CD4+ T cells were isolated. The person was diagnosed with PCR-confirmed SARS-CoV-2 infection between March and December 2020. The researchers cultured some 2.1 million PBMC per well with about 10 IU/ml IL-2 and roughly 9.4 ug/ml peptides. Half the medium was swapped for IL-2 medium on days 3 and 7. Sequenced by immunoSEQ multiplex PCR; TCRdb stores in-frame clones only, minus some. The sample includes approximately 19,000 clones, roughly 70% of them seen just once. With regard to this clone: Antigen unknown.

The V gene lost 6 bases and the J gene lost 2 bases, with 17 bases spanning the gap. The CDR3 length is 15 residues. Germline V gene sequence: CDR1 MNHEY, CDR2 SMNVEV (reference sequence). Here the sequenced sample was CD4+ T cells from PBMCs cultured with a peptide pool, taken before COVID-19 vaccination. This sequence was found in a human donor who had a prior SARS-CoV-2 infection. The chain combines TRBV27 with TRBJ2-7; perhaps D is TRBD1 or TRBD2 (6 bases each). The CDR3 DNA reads TGTGCCAGCAGCTTAACAGGGAGGATGCCCTACGAGCAGTACTTC. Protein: CASSLTGRMPYEQYF.